This T cell receptor (beta chain) was sequenced in a study of cytomegalovirus exposure and HLA in healthy donors. Across the study: An analysis done earlier identified 100 million to 140 million unique TCR beta sequences from 200 million or so T cells. Study results and caveats: Using the classifier, cytomegalovirus status was reportedly diagnosed with high specificity and sensitivity. Most TCR sequences proved rare, with some public TCRs found in many donors. Sequence variants that were highly shared formed a cluster that was likely a sequencing artifact.

On this clone itself: Its specificity is unknown.

The PCR employed 60 Vbeta primers together with 13 Jbeta primers. Libraries were prepared by immunoSEQ multiplex PCR; TCRdb keeps only in-frame clonotypes and omits some of them. The sample lists 150,000 to 200,000 clones; around 84% were seen once. Sequencing input: PBMCs. The sequence was obtained from a woman in her thirties or forties in good health and CMV-seronegative.

CDR3 nucleotides: TGTGCCAGCAGTTACGCTAGGGGGCTATCTGGAAACACCATATATTTT. It yields the protein CASSYARGLSGNTIYF. J is TRBJ1-3 and V is TRBV6-5; 7 positions match TRBD1. This CDR3 has 16 residues. Germline V lookup: CDR1 MNHEY, CDR2 SVGAGI. Trimming cost V 2 bases and J 1 base; bases outside gene matches: 5.